This entry lists 10 T cell receptor delta chains sequenced from one sample in a study of gamma-delta chains in newborns, infants, children. TCRdb re-processed the reads via CATT. The repertoire holds 1,000 to 1,500 delta-chain clones, around 2.5% seen once, with about 31% in the top ten. Sequencing was done on a sample of blood. The receptors here all came from a child in good health.

This clone came up a few times. TCRdb records a much larger clone's protein for this DNA, with a difference at residue 15 that likely arises from a read error; the protein given is the translation of the DNA. This rearrangement joins TRDV2 to TRDJ1; 8 bases match TRDD3. This CDR3 has 21 amino acids. Trimming at V came to 1 base and at J to 1 base, leaving 22 bases not matched to a gene. Germline V lookup: CDR1 GEAIGNYY, CDR2 EKD. The CDR3 DNA reads TGTGCCTGTGACACGTTGTCTTCGGGGACTGGGGGTCCAGAGTGCACCGATAAACTCATCTTT. Amino acids: CACDTLSSGTGGPECTDKLIF.

This clone turned up a few times. A far larger clone is one nucleotide away, so this likely arose from a read error. This CDR3 is also generated by other DNA sequences in the sample. The CDR3 nucleotides are TGTGCCTGTGATTCTGTAAGGGGGGATACACGAGACGATAAACTCATCTTT. Its protein product is CACDSVRGDTRDDKLIF. The chain uses TRDV2 and TRDJ1, with TRDD3 identical over 9 bases. The CDR3 totals 17 residues. V lost 4 bases to trimming and J lost 4 bases; unmatched junction nucleotides: 15. Germline V gene sequence: CDR1 GEAIGNYY, CDR2 EKD.

This clone is categorized as large. This sequence joins TRDV1 and TRDJ1; possibly TRDD3 for D (6 bases). Trimming cost V 2 bases and J 0 bases, with 25 bases left between them. This CDR3 is 20 amino acids long. The germline CDR1 and CDR2 sequences are TSWWSYY and QGS. The CDR3: CALGELKVTWGLKYTDKLIF. The DNA of the CDR3 is TGTGCTCTTGGGGAATTGAAGGTGACCTGGGGCCTTAAGTACACCGATAAACTCATCTTT.

A remark on this clone: Given a much more abundant clone one base away, this may be a read error. Different DNA sequences within this sample yield the same CDR3. The rearrangement links TRDV1 to TRDJ1; the match to TRDD3 covers 10 bases. Germline loops: CDR1 TSWWSYY, CDR2 QGS. The CDR3 has 20 amino acids. The CDR3, as DNA: TGCGCTCTTGGGGAACTCCGTACCTCTGCCCTCGGGGGATACGCCGATAAACTCATCTTT. Amino acids: CALGELRTSALGGYADKLIF.

In this sample, this clone is medium-sized. The rearrangement joins TRDV1 to TRDJ1, with D unclear. In germline, CDR1 is TSWWSYY, CDR2 QGS. The CDR3 consists of 19 residues. V was cut by 4 bases and J by 0 bases, with 24 bases left in between. CDR3 protein: CALGAVLGVSVLYTDKLIF. DNA for the CDR3: TGTGCTCTTGGGGCCGTTCTCGGTGTATCGGTGCTGTACACCGATAAACTCATCTTT.

This clone turned up a few times. This same CDR3 is encoded by further DNA sequences in the sample. This chain uses TRDV2 with TRDJ1, with D perhaps TRDD3 (6 bases). Germline CDR1 and CDR2: GEAIGNYY and EKD. Trimming cost V 4 bases and J 4 bases, with 24 bases left between them. The CDR3 consists of 17 residues. The CDR3 reads CACDSVRGDTRVDKLIF. CDR3 nucleotide sequence: TGTGCCTGTGATTCTGTAAGGGGGGACACGCGAGTCGATAAACTCATCTTT.

This clone was seen a few times. A far larger clone is only one base removed, so a read error is likely. Distinct nucleotide sequences in the sample also encode this CDR3. The V call is TRDV2, the J call TRDJ1, with TRDD3 identical over 9 bases. The CDR3 contains 17 residues. Germline assignment: CDR1 GEAIGNYY and CDR2 EKD. The ends lost 3 bases at V and 2 bases at J; junction bases unmatched: 12. CDR3 bases: TGTGCCTGTGACGTACTTACTGGGGGAGAGTATACCGATAAACTCATCTTT. This codes for CACDVLTGGEYTDKLIF.

This clone was seen a few times. TCRdb's protein for this DNA is that of a much larger clone and differs from the translation at residue 10, likely a read error; the protein shown is the DNA translation. The CDR3 DNA sequence: TGTGCCTGTGATTCTGTAAGGGGGGATGCGCGAGACGATAAACTCATCTTT. Its protein product is CACDSVRGDARDDKLIF. The V call is TRDV2, the J call TRDJ1; 7 bases map to TRDD3. After removal of 4 bases from V and 4 bases from J, the junction contained 17 bases not matched to a gene. From germline, CDR1 is GEAIGNYY and CDR2 EKD. CDR3 length equals 17 residues.

Points on this clone: Being one base from a much bigger clone, this may be a read error. Here the CDR3 DNA reads TGTGCCTGTGACACGCTTGGTGAGACTGGGGGATCAGGGGATTACACCGATAAACTCATCTTT. It specifies CACDTLGETGGSGDYTDKLIF. The V call is TRDV2, the J call TRDJ1; 10 nucleotides line up with TRDD3. The V gene's germline CDR1 is GEAIGNYY and CDR2 EKD. There are 21 residues in the CDR3. J was trimmed by 0 bases and V by 1 base; bases with no gene match: 19.

In this sample, this clone turned up a few times. With a much larger clone just one base away, this may be a read error. The V and J genes are TRDV2 and TRDJ1; 8 positions agree with TRDD3. The CDR3 loop spans 15 amino acids. Germline assignment: CDR1 GEAIGNYY and CDR2 EKD. The CDR3 reads CACDSLVRDTDKPIF. In DNA form, the CDR3 reads TGTGCCTGTGACTCTCTTGTGAGGGATACGGATAAACCCATCTTT.